Described below is a single TCR beta chain sequence and its context. Antigen specificity is unknown. The data stem from a study of T cell repertoires and leukemia-associated antigens. Whole-study context: Roughly 16 million effective reads came from all samples combined.

V was cut by 4 bases and J by 4 bases, with 16 bases left in between. The germline V gene encodes CDR1 DFQATT and CDR2 SNEGSKA (reference sequence). The CDR3 length is 15 residues. The CD3+ T cells first had an overnight rest without serum. TCRdb re-called the 5' RACE reads through MiXCR, storing one row per CDR3 protein. The sample has 13,000 to 15,000 distinct CDR3 sequences, approximately 37% seen once; the top ten hold about 9%. Study-wide results and limits: Expanded clones' antigen specificity and function were not directly tested. No significant group difference appeared in Vbeta, Jbeta or VDJ counts.

Sequences were obtained from CD3+ T cells sorted from blood and cultured. The V gene is TRBV20-1, the J gene TRBJ2-2, with a possible D match to TRBD1 (5 bases). The source of this sequence is a female donor in good health. This chain's CDR3 is CSATDTGLGTGELFF. CDR3 DNA sequence: TGCAGTGCTACCGATACAGGTCTGGGCACCGGGGAGCTGTTTTTT.